The 20 T cell receptor beta chains given below trace back to one sample, sequenced in a study of T cell responses to AZD1222 COVID-19 vaccine. Sequencing was performed with immunoSEQ multiplex PCR; in TCRdb, only in-frame clones are kept and a portion is missing. This sample yields fewer than 85,000 clones, of which around nine tenths are seen a single time; 4.2% belongs to the top ten. Source: peripheral blood, taken on day 0 of AZD1222 vaccination. These receptors were obtained from an adult in good health.

V usage is TRBV15 and J usage is TRBJ2-5; D unclear. Trimming cost V 0 bases and J 5 bases, with 19 bases left between them. CDR3 length: 17 residues. CDR1 LNHNV and CDR2 YYDKDF come from the germline V gene (reference sequence). The CDR3 spells CATSRDSPTDGWETQYF. DNA for the CDR3: TGTGCCACCAGCAGAGATAGTCCGACGGACGGCTGGGAGACCCAGTACTTC.

J is TRBJ2-3 and V is TRBV11-2; 9 bases map to TRBD2. Trimming at V came to 0 bases and at J to 4 bases, leaving 8 bases not matched to a gene. The CDR3 length is 17 residues. Germline-derived CDR1 and CDR2 are SGHAT and FQNNGV. The CDR3: CASSLEGGRAPSDTQYF. The DNA of the CDR3 is TGTGCCAGCAGCTTAGAGGGCGGGAGGGCCCCGTCAGATACGCAGTATTTT.

The chain couples TRBV20-1 to TRBJ2-7; D is perhaps TRBD1 (5 bases). V was shortened by 3 bases and J by 2 bases, with 8 bases between the two germline ends. Germline lookup yields CDR1 DFQATT and CDR2 SNEGSKA (reference sequence). The CDR3 consists of 12 residues. The CDR3 here is CSASSRAYEQYF. The CDR3 bases are TGCAGTGCTAGTTCCAGGGCCTACGAGCAGTACTTC.

This chain joins TRBV2 and TRBJ1-2, with D perhaps TRBD1 (6 bases). Germline V gene data show CDR1 as SNHLY and CDR2 as FYNNEI. Trimming removed 6 bases at V and 2 bases at J, with 10 bases between. The CDR3 length is 13 residues. CDR3 DNA: TGTGCCAGCAGAGGGGGAGCAAACTATGGCTACACCTTC. Its protein product is CASRGGANYGYTF.

The chain carries TRBV12-3 or TRBV12-4 and TRBJ1-2; D not resolved. The CDR3 consists of 12 residues. V lost 8 bases and J 10 bases, leaving 17 bases between the germline ends. The CDR3 DNA follows: TGTGCCAGCGGTGTGGATGGTATGGCCTACACCTTC. Translating it yields CASGVDGMAYTF.

This chain joins TRBV7-8 and TRBJ2-7; no clear D gene. The CDR3 totals 14 residues. Trimming removed 3 bases at V and 2 bases at J, with 11 bases between. The germline V gene has CDR1 SGHVS and CDR2 FQNEAQ. Here the CDR3 reads CASSFDDKAYEQYF. In nucleotides, the CDR3 is TGTGCCAGCAGCTTTGACGACAAAGCCTACGAGCAGTACTTC.

V usage is TRBV5-6 and J usage is TRBJ1-4; 7 bases agree with TRBD1. CDR3 length equals 15 residues. CDR1 SGHDT and CDR2 YYEEEE come from the germline V gene. After removal of 5 bases from V and 7 bases from J, the junction contained 11 bases not matched to a gene. The CDR3 nucleotides are TGTGCCAGCAGACGAGACAGGGAAGGCGCTGAAAAACTGTTTTTT. Translation: CASRRDREGAEKLFF.

This chain uses TRBV9 with TRBJ2-5, with D hard to call. Trimming stripped 0 bases from V and 4 bases from J, with 7 bases between. This CDR3 is built from 13 residues. The germline CDR1 and CDR2 sequences are SGDLS and YYNGEE. The CDR3 region has the DNA TGTGCCAGCAGCGTAGGCATGGGAGAGACCCAGTACTTC. This sequence encodes CASSVGMGETQYF. The variable domain in full, completed from reference TRBV9 and TRBJ2-5, reads DSGVTQTPKHLITATGQRVTLRCSPRSGDLSVYWYQQSLDQGLQFLIQYYNGEERAKGNILERFSAQQFPDLHSELNLSSLELGDSALYFCASSVGMGETQYFGPGTRLLVL.

The chain uses TRBV6-5 and TRBJ2-2; 8 nucleotides align to TRBD2. V shed 8 bases and J 4 bases; nucleotides not matched to a gene: 9. There are 15 residues in the CDR3. CDR1 is MNHEY, CDR2 SVGAGI, per germline. Here the CDR3 reads CASYSGMGGTGELFF. In DNA form, the CDR3 reads TGTGCCAGCTATAGCGGGATGGGTGGCACCGGGGAGCTGTTTTTT.

The J gene is TRBJ2-1, the V gene TRBV6-4; 10 bases fit TRBD2. The CDR3 runs to 12 residues. The V gene's germline CDR1 is MRHNA and CDR2 SNTAGT. After removal of 7 bases from V and 7 bases from J, the junction contained 1 base not matched to a gene. Written as DNA, the CDR3 is TGTGCCAGCACTAGCGGGAGTAATGAGCAGTTCTTC. This sequence encodes CASTSGSNEQFF.

The gene calls are TRBV4-2 and TRBJ1-2; 7 nucleotides match TRBD1. There are 17 residues in the CDR3. With 1 base clipped from V and 4 bases from J, the junction kept 12 bases outside the gene matches. Germline CDR1 reads LGHNA; CDR2 reads YNFKEQ. The CDR3 DNA reads as TGTGCCAGCAGCCAAGGGGAGGCGGGACAGAAATCCTATGGCTACACCTTC. It is translated as CASSQGEAGQKSYGYTF.

V usage is TRBV27 and J usage is TRBJ1-1, with D maybe TRBD1 (6 bases). Germline CDR1 is MNHEY and CDR2 is SMNVEV (reference sequence). The V gene lost 4 bases and the J gene lost 3 bases, with 12 bases spanning the gap. The CDR3 covers 14 residues. The CDR3 spells CASSSTGAYTEAFF. The CDR3 DNA reads as TGTGCCAGCAGTTCGACAGGAGCCTACACTGAAGCTTTCTTT.

The V gene is TRBV9, the J gene TRBJ2-7, with TRBD1 as a possible D gene (5 bases). Trimming left V 4 bases short and J 4 bases short, with 15 bases between. The CDR3 spans 14 residues. Germline lookup yields CDR1 SGDLS and CDR2 YYNGEE. The DNA of the CDR3 is TGTGCCAGCAGCAAAGGGGAACGGTGGTACGAGCAGTACTTC. Translation: CASSKGERWYEQYF.

Here the CDR3 DNA reads TGTGCCAGCTCACCACCGTTCCCAGGGGGGATTGGCTACACCTTC. Translating it yields CASSPPFPGGIGYTF. V and J are TRBV18 and TRBJ1-2; 7 nucleotides line up with TRBD1. Germline values: CDR1 KGHSH, CDR2 LQKENI. The CDR3 length is 15 residues. With V trimmed by 0 bases and J by 7 bases, 8 bases remained unmatched.

The chain joins TRBV7-9 to TRBJ1-1; D call uncertain. The V gene lost 8 bases and the J gene lost 0 bases, with 10 bases spanning the gap. The CDR3 covers 13 residues. Germline V gene lookup returns CDR1 SEHNR and CDR2 FQNEAQ (reference sequence). The CDR3 spells CASRSGVNTEAFF. The CDR3, as DNA: TGTGCCAGCCGAAGCGGGGTGAACACTGAAGCTTTCTTT.

The gene calls are TRBV5-4 and TRBJ1-6; 7 bases align to TRBD1. The CDR3 extends over 15 amino acids. The trim removed 3 bases at V and 5 bases at J, leaving 5 bases unmatched. Germline V gene sequence: CDR1 SGHNT, CDR2 YYREEE (reference sequence). The CDR3 coding sequence is TGTGCCAGCAGCTCGACTACAGGGGATAATTCACCCCTCCACTTT. Protein sequence: CASSSTTGDNSPLHF.

The CDR3 nucleotides are TGTGCCTGGAGTGTACAGGACACTGAAGCTTTCTTT. Translated, it gives CAWSVQDTEAFF. The chain couples TRBV30 to TRBJ1-1; possible D gene TRBD1, 5 bases. CDR3 size: 12 residues. V lost 0 bases, J lost 3 bases, and 5 bases lay in between. CDR1 is GTSNPN, CDR2 SVGIG, per germline (reference sequence).

The genes are TRBV7-6 and TRBJ1-1; no reliable D call. V was shortened by 6 bases and J by 3 bases, with 17 bases between the two germline ends. CDR1 and CDR2 from the germline V gene are SGHVS and FNYEAQ. The CDR3 loop spans 15 amino acids. Here the CDR3 reads CASRPTLDRYTEAFF. DNA for the CDR3: TGTGCCAGCAGACCTACCCTGGACCGATACACTGAAGCTTTCTTT.

The chain has TRBV9 and TRBJ2-7, with TRBD1 matching over 9 bases. Germline V gives CDR1 SGDLS, CDR2 YYNGEE. The V segment lost 4 bases and the J segment 6 bases; nucleotides outside the gene matches: 8. The CDR3 contains 14 residues. In DNA form, the CDR3 reads TGTGCCAGCAGCTCGGGACAGGGTATCGGCGAGCAGTACTTC. Its translation is CASSSGQGIGEQYF. The variable domain in full, completed from reference TRBV9 and TRBJ2-7, reads DSGVTQTPKHLITATGQRVTLRCSPRSGDLSVYWYQQSLDQGLQFLIQYYNGEERAKGNILERFSAQQFPDLHSELNLSSLELGDSALYFCASSSGQGIGEQYFGPGTRLTVT.

The CDR3 DNA reads as TGTGCCTGGACCGGGGGCAGCACAGATACGCAGTATTTT. This encodes CAWTGGSTDTQYF. The chain joins TRBV30 to TRBJ2-3; the D call may be TRBD1 or TRBD2 (6 bases each). This CDR3 spans 13 amino acids. V lost 4 bases and J lost 0, with 8 bases in between. Germline V CDR1 and CDR2: GTSNPN, SVGIG (reference sequence). The full variable domain, with the rest looked up from reference TRBV30 and TRBJ2-3, is SQTIHQWPATLVQPVGSPLSLECTVEGTSNPNLYWYRQAAGRGLQLLFYSVGIGQISSEVPQNLSASRPQDRQFILSSKKLLLSDSGFYLCAWTGGSTDTQYFGPGTRLTVL.